Listed below are T cell receptor beta chains from one sample, sequenced in a study of shared clonotypes between healthy human individuals. Clones were read by immunoSEQ multiplex PCR, and TCRdb kept only the in-frame ones, dropping some. The table lists about 120,000 clones, 68% of them singletons. Material for sequencing was memory CD8+ T cells sorted from blood. Receptors were obtained from a woman between 25 and 40 years old in good health. CDR3s leave out the opening cysteine and the closing phenylalanine or tryptophan. The order of the fields is V gene, CDR3 protein.

V: TRBV5-4; CDR3: ASSLTDYGYT
V: TRBV9; CDR3: ASSASGRNTDTQY
V: TRBV19; CDR3: ASSPRSGYYNEQF
V: TRBV7-9; CDR3: ASPPTSGRTDTQY
V: TRBV6-5; CDR3: ASSYQAGGSTGELF
V: TRBV19; CDR3: ASSIRGLAGAEQY
V: TRBV28; CDR3: ASSSPGQPDTQY
V: TRBV2; CDR3: ASSRDRTYEQY
V: TRBV2; CDR3: ASSENLSSWTVFEQY
V: TRBV15; CDR3: ATLKSGRGTGELF
V: TRBV2; CDR3: ASSEFRTSGSYEQF
V: TRBV2; CDR3: ASKGGAYEQY
V: TRBV9; CDR3: ASSVSWGTEAF
V: TRBV10-1; CDR3: ASSDHQGSYNEQF
V: TRBV7-9; CDR3: ASSLSWGNEQY
V: TRBV18; CDR3: ASSPAGGETQY
V: TRBV9; CDR3: ASSVTDSYEQY
V: TRBV7-9; CDR3: ARREMGPVAF